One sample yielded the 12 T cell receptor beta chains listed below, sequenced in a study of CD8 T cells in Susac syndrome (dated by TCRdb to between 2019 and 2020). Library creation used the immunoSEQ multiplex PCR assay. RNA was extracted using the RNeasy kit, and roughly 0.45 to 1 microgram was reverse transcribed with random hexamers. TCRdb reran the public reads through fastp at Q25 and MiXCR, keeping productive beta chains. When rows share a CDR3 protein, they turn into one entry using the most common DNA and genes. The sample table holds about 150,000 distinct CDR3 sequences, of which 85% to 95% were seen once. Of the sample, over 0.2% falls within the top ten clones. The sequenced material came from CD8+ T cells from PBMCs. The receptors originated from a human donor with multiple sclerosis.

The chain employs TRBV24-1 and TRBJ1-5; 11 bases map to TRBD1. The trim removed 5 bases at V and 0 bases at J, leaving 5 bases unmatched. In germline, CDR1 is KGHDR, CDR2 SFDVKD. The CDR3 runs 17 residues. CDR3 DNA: TGTGCCACCAGTGGTGGGACAGGGGGTCCTAGCAATCAGCCCCAGCATTTT. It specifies CATSGGTGGPSNQPQHF.

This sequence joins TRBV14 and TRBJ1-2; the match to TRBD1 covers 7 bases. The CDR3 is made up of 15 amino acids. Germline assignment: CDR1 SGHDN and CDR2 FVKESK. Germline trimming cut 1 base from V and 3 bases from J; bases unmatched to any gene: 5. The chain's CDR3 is CASSQVHRGYYGYTF. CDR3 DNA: TGTGCCAGCAGCCAAGTGCACAGGGGATACTATGGCTACACCTTC.

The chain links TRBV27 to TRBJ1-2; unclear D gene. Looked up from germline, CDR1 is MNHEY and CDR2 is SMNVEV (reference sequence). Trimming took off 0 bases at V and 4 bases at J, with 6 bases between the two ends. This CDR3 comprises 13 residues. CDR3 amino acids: CASSLSMAYGYTF. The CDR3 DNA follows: TGTGCCAGCAGTTTATCGATGGCCTATGGCTACACCTTC.

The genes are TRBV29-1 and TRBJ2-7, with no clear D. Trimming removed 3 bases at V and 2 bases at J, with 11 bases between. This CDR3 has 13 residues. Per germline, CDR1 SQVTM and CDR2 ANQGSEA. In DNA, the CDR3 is TGCAGCGTTGAGGTTAACGATCCCTACGAGCAGTACTTC. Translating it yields CSVEVNDPYEQYF.

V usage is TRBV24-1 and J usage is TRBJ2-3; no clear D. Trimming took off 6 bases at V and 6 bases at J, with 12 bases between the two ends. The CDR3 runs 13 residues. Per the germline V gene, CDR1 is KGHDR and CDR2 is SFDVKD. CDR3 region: CATSTLQEDTQYF. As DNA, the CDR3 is TGTGCCACCAGTACGCTGCAAGAGGATACGCAGTATTTT.

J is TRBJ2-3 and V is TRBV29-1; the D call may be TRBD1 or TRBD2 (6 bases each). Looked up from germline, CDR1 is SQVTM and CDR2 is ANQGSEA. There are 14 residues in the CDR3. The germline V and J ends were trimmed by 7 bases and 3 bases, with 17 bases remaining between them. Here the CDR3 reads CSAYKGGLTDTQYF. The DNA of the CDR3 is TGCAGCGCCTACAAGGGGGGTTTAACAGATACGCAGTATTTT.

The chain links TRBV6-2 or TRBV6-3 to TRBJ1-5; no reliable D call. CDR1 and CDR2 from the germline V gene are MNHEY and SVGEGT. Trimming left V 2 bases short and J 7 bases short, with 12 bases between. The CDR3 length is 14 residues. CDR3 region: CASSYRGRGQPQHF. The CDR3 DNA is TGTGCCAGCAGTTACCGGGGAAGAGGACAGCCCCAGCATTTT.

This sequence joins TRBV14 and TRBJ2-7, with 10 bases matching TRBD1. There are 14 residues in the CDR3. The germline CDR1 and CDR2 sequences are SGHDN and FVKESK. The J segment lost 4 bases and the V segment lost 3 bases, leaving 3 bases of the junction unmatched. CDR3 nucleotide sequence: TGTGCCAGCAGCCATCGGACAGGGGGGTACGAGCAGTACTTC. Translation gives CASSHRTGGYEQYF.

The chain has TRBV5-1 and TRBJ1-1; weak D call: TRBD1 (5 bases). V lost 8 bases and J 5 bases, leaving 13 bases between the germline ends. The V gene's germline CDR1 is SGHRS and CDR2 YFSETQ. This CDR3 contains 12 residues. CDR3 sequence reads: CASQAGGTEAFF. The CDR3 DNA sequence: TGCGCCAGTCAGGCGGGGGGGACTGAAGCTTTCTTT.

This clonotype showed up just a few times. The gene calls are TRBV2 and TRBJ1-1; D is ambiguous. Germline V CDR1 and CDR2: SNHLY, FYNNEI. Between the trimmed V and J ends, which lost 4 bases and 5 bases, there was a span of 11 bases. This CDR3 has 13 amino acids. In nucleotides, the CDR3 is TGTGCCAGCAGTGCAGGAACCGGGACTGAAGCTTTCTTT. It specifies CASSAGTGTEAFF.

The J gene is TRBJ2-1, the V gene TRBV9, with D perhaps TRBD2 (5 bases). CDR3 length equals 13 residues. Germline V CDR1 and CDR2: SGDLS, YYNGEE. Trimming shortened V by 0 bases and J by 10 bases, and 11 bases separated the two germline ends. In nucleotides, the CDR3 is TGTGCCAGCAGCGTAGGGTCTCCGGGGGAGCAGTTCTTC. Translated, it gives CASSVGSPGEQFF. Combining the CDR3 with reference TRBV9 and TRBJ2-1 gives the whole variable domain DSGVTQTPKHLITATGQRVTLRCSPRSGDLSVYWYQQSLDQGLQFLIQYYNGEERAKGNILERFSAQQFPDLHSELNLSSLELGDSALYFCASSVGSPGEQFFGPGTRLTVL.

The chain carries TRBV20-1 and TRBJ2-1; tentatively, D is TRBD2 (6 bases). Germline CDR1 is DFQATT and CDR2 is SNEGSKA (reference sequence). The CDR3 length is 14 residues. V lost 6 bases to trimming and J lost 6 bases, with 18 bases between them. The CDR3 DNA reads TGCAGTGCCCCACCCGGGGCCGGGGGCAATGAGCAGTTCTTC. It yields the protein CSAPPGAGGNEQFF.